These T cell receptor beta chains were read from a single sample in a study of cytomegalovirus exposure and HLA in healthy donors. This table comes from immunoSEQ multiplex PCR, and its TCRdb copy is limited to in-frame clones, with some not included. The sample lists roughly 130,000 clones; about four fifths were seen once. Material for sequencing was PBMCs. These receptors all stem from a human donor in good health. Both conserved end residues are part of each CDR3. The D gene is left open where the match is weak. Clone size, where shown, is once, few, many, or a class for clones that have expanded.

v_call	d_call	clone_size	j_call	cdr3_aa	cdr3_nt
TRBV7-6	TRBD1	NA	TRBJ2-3	CASSLRRDRRTDTQYF	TGTGCCAGCAGCCTTCGGAGGGACAGGCGCACAGATACGCAGTATTTT
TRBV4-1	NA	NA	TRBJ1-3	CASSLLSGNTIYF	TGCGCCAGCAGCCTCCTGTCTGGAAACACCATATATTTT
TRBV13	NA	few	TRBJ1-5	CASSSRGGGTGPQHF	TGTGCCAGCAGCTCCCGGGGCGGGGGGACTGGGCCCCAGCATTTT
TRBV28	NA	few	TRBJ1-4	CASSSLRRVPQLFF	TGTGCCAGCAGTTCACTTCGGAGAGTGCCACAACTGTTTTTT
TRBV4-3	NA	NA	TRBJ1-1	CASMRRTEAFF	TGCGCCAGCATGAGGAGGACTGAAGCTTTCTTT
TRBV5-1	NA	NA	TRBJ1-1	CASSLGGGHDEAFF	TGCGCCAGCAGCTTGGGAGGGGGACACGATGAAGCTTTCTTT
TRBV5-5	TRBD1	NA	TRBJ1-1	CASSRGQMNTEAFF	TGTGCCAGCAGCAGGGGACAGATGAACACTGAAGCTTTCTTT
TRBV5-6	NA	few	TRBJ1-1	CASSIKNRVEAFF	TGTGCCAGCAGCATAAAGAACAGAGTAGAAGCTTTCTTT
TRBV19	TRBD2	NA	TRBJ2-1	CASSINGGEYNEQFF	TGTGCCAGTAGTATAAACGGGGGGGAATACAATGAGCAGTTCTTC
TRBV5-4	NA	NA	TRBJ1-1	CASSPSLGQSEAFF	TGTGCCAGCAGCCCCTCCTTAGGACAGTCTGAAGCTTTCTTT
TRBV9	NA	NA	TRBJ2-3	CASSSLLVTDTQYF	TGTGCCAGCAGCTCTTTACTAGTTACAGATACGCAGTATTTT
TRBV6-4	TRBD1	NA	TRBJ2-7	CASSDPKRKGAPGEQYF	TGTGCCAGCAGTGACCCAAAGCGCAAGGGGGCTCCTGGGGAGCAGTACTTC
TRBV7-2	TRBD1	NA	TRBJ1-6	CASSLVVPGQNNSPLHF	TGTGCCAGCAGCTTAGTAGTACCGGGACAGAATAATTCACCCCTCCACTTT
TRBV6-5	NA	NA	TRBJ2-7	CASTRRPGAEQYF	TGTGCCAGCACCCGGCGGCCTGGGGCCGAGCAGTACTTC
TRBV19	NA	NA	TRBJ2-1	CASSIGGGHEQFF	TGTGCCAGTAGTATTGGCGGAGGCCATGAGCAGTTCTTC
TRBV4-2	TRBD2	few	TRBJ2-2	CASSQLAGDTGELFF	TGTGCCAGCAGCCAACTAGCGGGGGACACCGGGGAGCTGTTTTTT
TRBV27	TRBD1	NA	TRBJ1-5	CASSLYGTVYSNQPQHF	TGTGCCAGCAGTTTGTATGGGACAGTATATAGCAATCAGCCCCAGCATTTT
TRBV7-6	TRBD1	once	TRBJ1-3	CASSKDRAFGNTIYF	TGTGCCAGCAGCAAGGACAGGGCGTTCGGAAACACCATATATTTT
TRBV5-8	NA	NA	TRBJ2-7	CASSLPLYYEQYF	TGTGCCAGCAGCTTGCCCCTCTACTACGAGCAGTACTTC
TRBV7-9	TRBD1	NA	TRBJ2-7	CASSLGGQAYEQYF	TGTGCCAGCAGCTTGGGGGGACAGGCCTACGAGCAGTACTTC
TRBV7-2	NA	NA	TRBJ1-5	CASSSGFPHQPQHF	TGTGCCAGCAGCTCGGGTTTCCCCCATCAGCCCCAGCATTTT
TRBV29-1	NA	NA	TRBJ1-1	CTTQVGTEAFF	TGCACCACCCAGGTGGGCACTGAAGCTTTCTTT
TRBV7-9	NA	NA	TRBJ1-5	CASSLAGGANQPQHF	TGTGCCAGCAGCTTAGCAGGGGGGGCGAATCAGCCCCAGCATTTT
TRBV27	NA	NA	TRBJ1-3	CASSPGSSSGNTIYF	TGTGCCAGCAGTCCAGGGTCGAGCTCTGGAAACACCATATATTTT
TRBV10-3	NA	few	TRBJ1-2	CAITYDRTEGYTF	TGTGCCATCACCTATGACAGGACGGAGGGCTACACCTTC
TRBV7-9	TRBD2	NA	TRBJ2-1	CASSLEGLAGVDEQFF	TGTGCCAGCAGCTTAGAGGGCTTAGCGGGGGTGGATGAGCAGTTCTTC
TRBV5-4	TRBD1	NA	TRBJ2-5	CASSAPGQGSRETQYF	TGTGCCAGCAGCGCACCGGGACAGGGGTCAAGGGAGACCCAGTACTTC
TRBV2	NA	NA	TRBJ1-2	CASSVVGTRNYGYTF	TGTGCCAGCAGTGTCGTCGGGACAAGGAACTATGGCTACACCTTC
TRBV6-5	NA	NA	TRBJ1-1	CASLLAKGENTEAFF	TGTGCCAGCCTCCTTGCCAAGGGGGAAAACACTGAAGCTTTCTTT
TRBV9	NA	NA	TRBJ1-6	CASSVEQRRSPLHF	TGTGCCAGCAGCGTGGAGCAGCGAAGATCACCCCTCCACTTT
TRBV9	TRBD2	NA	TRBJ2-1	CASSPQRGPYNEQFF	TGTGCCAGCAGCCCCCAGCGGGGCCCTTACAATGAGCAGTTCTTC
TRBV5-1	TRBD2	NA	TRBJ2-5	CASSLASRREAQYF	TGCGCCAGCAGCTTGGCAAGCCGGCGGGAGGCCCAGTACTTC
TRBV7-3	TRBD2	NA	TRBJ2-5	CSSSLTSGGGETQYF	TGTTCCAGCAGCTTAACTAGCGGGGGGGGAGAGACCCAGTACTTC
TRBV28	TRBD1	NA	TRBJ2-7	CASSLTPPGGVNIYEQYF	TGTGCCAGCAGTTTAACTCCCCCAGGGGGCGTCAATATCTACGAGCAGTACTTC
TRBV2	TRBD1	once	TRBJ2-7	CASSDRDRGSYEQYF	TGTGCCAGCAGCGACCGGGACAGGGGATCCTACGAGCAGTACTTC
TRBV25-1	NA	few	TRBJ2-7	CASSEYGADYEQYF	TGTGCCAGCAGTGAATATGGTGCAGACTACGAGCAGTACTTC
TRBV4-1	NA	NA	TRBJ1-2	CASSPGSFGVGGYTF	TGCGCCAGCAGCCCCGGGAGTTTTGGGGTTGGGGGCTACACCTTC
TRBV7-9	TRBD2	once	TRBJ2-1	CASSFFLAGDNEQFF	TGTGCCAGCAGCTTTTTCCTAGCGGGGGACAATGAGCAGTTCTTC
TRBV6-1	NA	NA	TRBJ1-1	CASSEQSEAFF	TGTGCCAGCAGTGAACAGTCTGAAGCTTTCTTT
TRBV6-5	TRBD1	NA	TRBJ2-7	CASRDSGTVDYEQYF	TGTGCCAGCAGAGACTCCGGGACAGTAGACTACGAGCAGTACTTC
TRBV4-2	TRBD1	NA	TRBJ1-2	CASTTRTGDGYTF	TGTGCCAGCACCACTCGGACAGGGGATGGCTACACCTTC
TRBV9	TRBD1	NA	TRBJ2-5	CASSVAGDRVETQYF	TGTGCCAGCAGCGTAGCTGGGGACAGGGTTGAGACCCAGTACTTC